A selection of T cell receptor beta chains follows, all from one sample in a study of cytotoxic CD8 clonotypes in ibrutinib-treated CLL. Profiling relied on immunoSEQ multiplex PCR, and the TCRdb table lists in-frame clones only, not all of them. The repertoire consists of some 150,000 clones, with more than 70% occurring once and the leading ten covering about 7.4%. Sequences were derived from PBMCs, sampled after 36 months of ibrutinib treatment. These receptors were taken from a human donor with chronic lymphocytic leukemia. Each CDR3 is given with its conserved first and last residue. The D gene is left open where the match is weak. Clone size is shown for a subset of rows, as once, few, many or a class of expanded clone.

clone size	J gene	V gene	D gene	CDR3 DNA	CDR3 protein
once	TRBJ2-2	TRBV5-6	NA	TGTGCCAGCAGCCAAAAAGGACAGATACACACCGGGGAGCTGTTTTTT	CASSQKGQIHTGELFF
NA	TRBJ1-5	TRBV5-6	NA	TGTGCCAGCAGCTTGTATACAGGGCTAGGTAATCAGCCCCAGCATTTT	CASSLYTGLGNQPQHF
NA	TRBJ1-2	TRBV23-1	NA	TGCGCCAGCAGTCAATTTCATGGACAGAGACCTAACTATGGCTACACCTTC	CASSQFHGQRPNYGYTF
many	TRBJ2-5	TRBV5-6	NA	TGTGCCAGCAGCTTGGGACAGACCCAGTACTTC	CASSLGQTQYF
NA	TRBJ2-7	TRBV9	TRBD2	TGTGCCAGCAGCGTTACTCAAGCGGGAGTAGTAAACGAGCAGTACTTC	CASSVTQAGVVNEQYF
NA	TRBJ1-5	TRBV15	NA	TGTGCCACCAGCACTAACAGGGCGGGTCATCAGCCCCAGCATTTT	CATSTNRAGHQPQHF
NA	TRBJ2-7	TRBV4-1	TRBD2	TGCGCCAGCAGCCTTGGGGTCGCGGGAGGGCCCTACGAGCAGTACTTC	CASSLGVAGGPYEQYF
NA	TRBJ1-2	TRBV5-8	NA	TGTGCCAGCAGCTTACCGGGACACTACTATGGCTACACCTTC	CASSLPGHYYGYTF
NA	TRBJ2-4	TRBV5-1	NA	TGCGCCAGCTCGGGTGGGGACACCAAAAACATTCAGTACTTC	CASSGGDTKNIQYF
NA	TRBJ2-1	TRBV7-2	TRBD1	TGTGCCAGCAGCTTGACAGGGGGGTCGAGAGAGCAGTTCTTC	CASSLTGGSREQFF
few	TRBJ1-1	TRBV4-1	NA	TGCGCCAGCAGCCGACCGGGGGCGGTCGAAGCTTTCTTT	CASSRPGAVEAFF
NA	TRBJ1-4	TRBV5-8	NA	TGTGCCAGCAGCTCAAAGGGGGTTACGGGTGAAAAACTGTTTTTT	CASSSKGVTGEKLFF
NA	TRBJ2-7	TRBV19	NA	TGTGCCAGTAGTATCTCCTTCGAGGGACAAAAGCAGTACTTC	CASSISFEGQKQYF
few	TRBJ2-5	TRBV7-9	TRBD1	TGTGCCAGCAGCCCAGGACAGGCGCAAGAGACCCAGTACTTC	CASSPGQAQETQYF
NA	TRBJ2-7	TRBV27	TRBD2	TGTGCCAGCAGTTCATTGGCTGGCAGCGGGAGCTACGAGCAGTACTTC	CASSSLAGSGSYEQYF
NA	TRBJ2-5	TRBV29-1	NA	TGCAGCGTTGCGGTGAGCCAAGAGACCCAGTACTTC	CSVAVSQETQYF